This T cell receptor beta chain was profiled in a study of beta chain features in type 1 diabetes. V dropped 2 bases and J dropped 3 bases, with 10 bases sitting between them. In germline, CDR1 is SQVTM, CDR2 ANQGSEA. The CDR3 has 13 residues. Expressed TCRB transcripts were sequenced because the entire RNA isolate underwent reverse transcription. Assay used: immunoSEQ multiplex PCR; TCRdb lists only in-frame clones, some missing. The data show about 60,000 clones, roughly 60% seen once. Sequences were obtained from Tregs from blood. V is TRBV29-1 and J is TRBJ1-1; D is perhaps TRBD1 (5 bases). The receptor was isolated from a woman aged 18 to 35 in good health. CDR3 sequence reads: CSVESAGYTEAFF. The CDR3 DNA reads TGCAGCGTTGAAAGCGCAGGGTACACTGAAGCTTTCTTT.